The sequence of this T cell receptor (beta chain) was determined in a study of shared clonotypes between healthy human individuals. General observations from the study: Since donors were few, the genetic and exposure-history diversity represented was limited.

V dropped 7 bases and J dropped 4; count of bases not matched to a gene: 13. Germline lookup yields CDR1 SGHRS and CDR2 YFSETQ. CDR3 length equals 16 residues. Of note for this clone: Its antigen is unidentified.

All donors were healthy HIV-negative adults lacking recent acute infections or vaccinations. Each subset's genomic DNA was split evenly across several immunoSEQ plates. Sequencing on ten immunoSEQ deep assay plates was performed for unsorted PBMC DNA. Using immunoSEQ multiplex PCR, the repertoire was profiled, and TCRdb retains in-frame clones only, with some absent. This sample carries about 470,000 clones, 70% to 80% of them seen once, and the ten largest clones take around 14%. Sequencing was performed on PBMCs. This chain joins TRBV5-1 and TRBJ1-1; TRBD1 agrees at 10 bases. The sequence was collected from a woman between 35 and 50 years old in good health. Some clones in this sample may be carry-over from other donors' samples. The CDR3: CASSIGTGVETTEAFF. Written as DNA, the CDR3 is TGCGCCAGCTCTATCGGGACAGGGGTTGAGACCACTGAAGCTTTCTTT.